The rows below give T cell receptor beta chains drawn from one sample of a study of spatial heterogeneity in lung cancer. TCRdb redid the calling of the 5' RACE reads with MiXCR, one entry per CDR3 protein. The data show a few thousand distinct CDR3 sequences, about a third seen once. The sequences come from lung tumor tissue, collected at surgery. The receptors originated from a male donor with early-stage non-small cell lung cancer. CDR3s leave out the opening cysteine and the closing phenylalanine or tryptophan.

>TRBV7-9
ASSSSSGRWYEQY
>TRBV4-2
ASSQEVIQASGGDLSTDTQY
>TRBV10-1
ASSPRYLGEQY
>TRBV6-5
ASRGLAGVSSYNEQF
>TRBV20-1
SLEFSYEQY
>TRBV18
ASLDSGANVLT
>TRBV5-1
ASSLGLAGVAAEEQY
>TRBV7-9
ASSALGAENQPQH
>TRBV29-1
SVVVQGSNTGELF
>TRBV18
ASSPPGLSNTGELF
>TRBV5-1
ASSSAGADTQY
>TRBV29-1
SVELAGGRTGELF
>TRBV19
ASSIEGQLYNEQF
>TRBV7-9
ASSRTSGRAASGEQF
>TRBV6-5
ASSRDRSYEQY
>TRBV4-3
ASSQDHKGADTQY
>TRBV29-1
SVGTSSYTGELF
>TRBV6-2/TRBV6-3
ASSYPWGHEQY
>TRBV7-9
ASSLGNTGDIRL
>TRBV5-1
ASSPDANSYEQY
>TRBV19
ASSPLGGSYEQY
>TRBV6-1
ASSEGGAGRSKNIQY